The TCR beta chain described here comes from a study of blood T cell repertoires in COVID-19. Looking at the study overall: There were acute and convalescent COVID-19 samples, and they came from the United States, Italy and Spain. From T cells, B-cell-depleted T cells, or PBMCs came the material, which was cDNA or gDNA.

This CDR3 comprises 15 residues. CDR1 and CDR2 from the germline V gene are MDHEN and SYDVKM. J gave up 7 bases and V 5 bases, and 7 bases lay outside the gene matches. As originally analysed: Scientists estimated how many nucleated cells there were by amplifying reference gene primers. The repertoire was sequenced with immunoSEQ multiplex PCR; TCRdb's copy has only in-frame clones and lacks some. V and J calls and clone size are those listed in that table; D and trimming were worked out from the DNA. The table has roughly 280,000 clones, less than 85% seen once. The sequence was collected from a man aged 60 to 69 who had recovered from COVID-19. What was sequenced was peripheral blood. The chain uses TRBV28 and TRBJ1-4; 10 bases match TRBD1. CDR3 sequence reads: CASSIRQGAREKLFF. Here the CDR3 DNA reads TGTGCCAGCAGTATACGACAGGGGGCGCGTGAAAAACTGTTTTTT.